The 22 T cell receptor beta chains below were found in one sample sequenced in a study of CD8+ T cells in alopecia areata. RNA extraction was followed by reverse transcription into cDNA, which acted as the sequencing template. Libraries were prepared by immunoSEQ multiplex PCR; TCRdb keeps only in-frame clonotypes and omits some of them. The sample yields about 210,000 clones, around 65% seen once. Documented treatment: oral pan-JAK inhibitor, 5-10 mg twice daily. Specimen: CD4+ T cells sorted from blood, collected at week 4, from a patient treated with tofacitinib. These receptors came from a human donor with alopecia areata.

The chain couples TRBV7-2 to TRBJ1-5, with 11 nucleotides matching TRBD1. The CDR3 is made up of 15 amino acids. Germline V lookup: CDR1 SGHTA, CDR2 FQGNSA. Losses at the gene ends were 4 bases for V and 6 bases for J; bases not matched to a gene: 5. The CDR3 is CASSSRTGGFQPQHF. CDR3 bases: TGTGCCAGCAGCTCCAGGACAGGGGGCTTTCAGCCCCAGCATTTT.

The genes are TRBV2 and TRBJ1-5; TRBD1 matches 10 bases. The V gene's germline CDR1 is SNHLY and CDR2 FYNNEI. V trimming: 6 bases; J trimming: 8 bases; junction bases outside the gene matches: 7. CDR3 length: 14 residues. This CDR3 is CASRPGTGVEPQHF. In nucleotides, the CDR3 is TGTGCCAGCAGACCCGGGACAGGGGTCGAGCCCCAGCATTTT.

The chain carries TRBV30 and TRBJ1-2, with D possibly matching TRBD1 (5 bases). The germline CDR1 and CDR2 sequences are GTSNPN and SVGIG (reference sequence). Trimming shortened V by 8 bases and J by 8 bases, and 15 bases separated the two germline ends. The CDR3 has 11 residues. The CDR3 spells CAGGLPGGYTF. In DNA form, the CDR3 reads TGTGCCGGGGGTCTCCCGGGGGGCTACACCTTC.

V is TRBV7-9 and J is TRBJ2-3, with D perhaps TRBD1 or TRBD2 (5 bases each). The CDR3 loop spans 12 amino acids. Trimming pared 4 bases from V and 5 bases from J, leaving 7 bases between. Germline V gene sequence: CDR1 SEHNR, CDR2 FQNEAQ (reference sequence). The CDR3 region has the DNA TGTGCCAGCAGCTCGGGACGAGATACGCAGTATTTT. Amino acid sequence: CASSSGRDTQYF.

This clone occurred once. The chain links TRBV5-1 to TRBJ2-1; 7 bases line up with TRBD1. The CDR3 is 15 residues long. Germline V lookup: CDR1 SGHRS, CDR2 YFSETQ. Trimming took 5 bases from V and 5 from J; bases not matched to a gene: 10. This chain's CDR3 is CASSLTGTANNEQFF. DNA for the CDR3: TGCGCCAGCAGTCTTACCGGGACAGCAAACAATGAGCAGTTCTTC.

The chain employs TRBV29-1 and TRBJ1-1, with D perhaps matching TRBD1 (5 bases). CDR3 length: 12 residues. Between the trimmed V and J ends, which lost 6 bases and 7 bases, there was a span of 15 bases. The germline gives CDR1 SQVTM, CDR2 ANQGSEA. The CDR3, as DNA: TGCAGCGTCGTCTCGGGGGGGGATGAAGCTTTCTTT. As protein: CSVVSGGDEAFF.

The genes are TRBV9 and TRBJ2-7, with TRBD1 matching over 7 bases. The V gene's germline CDR1 is SGDLS and CDR2 YYNGEE. After removal of 3 bases from V and 8 bases from J, the junction contained 8 bases not matched to a gene. CDR3 length: 13 residues. CDR3 sequence reads: CASSGPTGNKQYF. Here the CDR3 DNA reads TGTGCCAGCAGCGGTCCGACAGGGAACAAGCAGTACTTC.

This clone was observed a few times. The chain employs TRBV30 and TRBJ1-2, with no clear D. There are 13 residues in the CDR3. CDR1 GTSNPN and CDR2 SVGIG come from the germline V gene (reference sequence). Trimming removed 4 bases from V and 5 bases from J, with 14 bases in between. The CDR3 spells CAWTVPGPYGYTF. In nucleotides, the CDR3 is TGTGCCTGGACGGTGCCCGGCCCTTATGGCTACACCTTC.

This clone was counted between two and nine times. V and J are TRBV30 and TRBJ1-3; 9 bases line up with TRBD1. The V and J ends lost 5 bases and 3 bases, in that order; junction bases with no gene match: 5. This CDR3 is built from 14 residues. Germline loops: CDR1 GTSNPN, CDR2 SVGIG (reference sequence). DNA of the CDR3: TGTGCCTGGTGTACAGGGGGCGGTGGAAACACCATATATTTT. It specifies CAWCTGGGGNTIYF.

CDR3 in amino acids: CASSPGQGRYYGYTF. The CDR3 DNA reads TGTGCCAGCAGTCCTGGACAGGGGAGATACTATGGCTACACCTTC. The chain couples TRBV27 to TRBJ1-2, with TRBD1 matching 9 bases. Germline assignment: CDR1 MNHEY and CDR2 SMNVEV (reference sequence). Trimming at V came to 5 bases and at J to 3 bases, leaving 7 bases not matched to a gene. CDR3 length: 15 residues.

The chain combines TRBV12-5 with TRBJ1-5; D is unresolved. The V gene's germline CDR1 is LGHNT and CDR2 FRNRAP. The ends were cut back, 1 base at V and 5 bases at J, with 6 bases in the middle. This CDR3 is built from 13 residues. Here the CDR3 reads CASGLDIYQPQHF. The DNA of the CDR3 is TGTGCTAGTGGTTTGGACATCTATCAGCCCCAGCATTTT.

The chain joins TRBV29-1 to TRBJ2-2; 8 bases line up with TRBD1. Germline CDR1 SQVTM, CDR2 ANQGSEA. V lost 7 bases and J lost 4; bases outside the gene matches: 5. There are 13 residues in the CDR3. CDR3 coding DNA: TGCAGCGCCATGACAGGGGCCACCGGGGAGCTGTTTTTT. Amino acid sequence: CSAMTGATGELFF.

This clone was seen a handful of times. V is TRBV29-1 and J is TRBJ1-1; D is possibly TRBD1 (5 bases). V shed 5 bases and J shed 4 bases, with 20 bases lying between them. Germline loops: CDR1 SQVTM, CDR2 ANQGSEA. The CDR3 is 15 residues long. CDR3 region: CSVRGRGSVGTEAFF. In nucleotides, the CDR3 is TGCAGCGTTCGGGGCAGAGGATCAGTTGGCACTGAAGCTTTCTTT. Full variable domain (missing parts from reference TRBV29-1 and TRBJ1-1): SAVISQKPSRDICQRGTSLTIQCQVDSQVTMMFWYRQQPGQSLTLIATANQGSEATYESGFVIDKFPISRPNLTFSTLTVSNMSPEDSSIYLCSVRGRGSVGTEAFFGQGTRLTVV.

J is TRBJ2-6 and V is TRBV6-6; D not resolved. From germline, CDR1 is MNHNY and CDR2 SVGAGI (reference sequence). Trimming took 5 bases from V and 2 from J, leaving 7 bases between them. The CDR3 runs 14 residues. The CDR3 reads CASSPRAGANVLTF. The CDR3 DNA sequence: TGTGCCAGCAGTCCAAGGGCTGGGGCCAACGTCCTGACTTTC.

The rearrangement uses TRBV7-8 and TRBJ1-2, with no clear D. Germline CDR1 SGHVS, CDR2 FQNEAQ. The CDR3 extends over 14 amino acids. V was cut by 5 bases and J by 7 bases, with 17 bases left in between. Here the CDR3 DNA reads TGTGCCAGCAGCCCTCAAACGAGTCTCCCTGGCTACACCTTC. Translation: CASSPQTSLPGYTF.

The chain links TRBV23-1 to TRBJ2-7; D is perhaps TRBD1 (6 bases). TRBV23-1 belongs to the ORF category, with a function that is uncertain. The CDR3 runs to 14 residues. Trimming took 6 bases from V and 1 from J, leaving 13 bases between them. The CDR3 region is CASSLRQESYEQYF. CDR3 in DNA: TGCGCCAGCAGCCTCCGACAGGAATCCTACGAGCAGTACTTC.

This sequence joins TRBV10-3 and TRBJ2-2; TRBD2 aligns across 7 bases. The CDR3 is made up of 14 amino acids. Germline V lookup: CDR1 ENHRY, CDR2 SYGVKD. Trimming removed 7 bases from V and 1 base from J; junction bases left unmatched: 3. The CDR3 is CAITGGGNTGELFF. The DNA of the CDR3 is TGTGCCATCACGGGCGGGGGGAACACCGGGGAGCTGTTTTTT.

The chain combines TRBV5-6 with TRBJ2-2; 8 bases align to TRBD1. The ends lost 4 bases at V and 3 bases at J; junction bases unmatched: 8. CDR1 is SGHDT, CDR2 YYEEEE, per germline. The CDR3 is 16 amino acids. CDR3 bases: TGTGCCAGCAGCCAGCTGGACAGGGATCACACCGGGGAGCTGTTTTTT. Its protein is CASSQLDRDHTGELFF. Drawing the rest from reference TRBV5-6 and TRBJ2-2, the complete variable domain is DAGVTQSPTHLIKTRGQQVTLRCSPKSGHDTVSWYQQALGQGPQFIFQYYEEEERQRGNFPDRFSGHQFPNYSSELNVNALLLGDSALYLCASSQLDRDHTGELFFGEGSRLTVL.

This chain connects TRBV27 to TRBJ2-3; no reliable D call. Trimming took off 10 bases at V and 5 bases at J, with 16 bases between the two ends. CDR1 is MNHEY, CDR2 SMNVEV, per germline (reference sequence). The CDR3 extends over 13 amino acids. Written as DNA, the CDR3 is TGTGCCACCAGCCCCGAGATGGAAGATACGCAGTATTTT. This sequence encodes CATSPEMEDTQYF.

The chain recombines TRBV30 with TRBJ1-4, with D possibly being TRBD1 (5 bases). This CDR3 region has 15 residues. Germline V gene sequence: CDR1 GTSNPN, CDR2 SVGIG (reference sequence). Trimming removed 0 bases at V and 6 bases at J, with 14 bases between. The CDR3 coding sequence is TGTGCCTGGAGTGTTCTCGGGGCTAAAGATGAAAAACTGTTTTTT. Translating gives CAWSVLGAKDEKLFF.

The V and J genes are TRBV18 and TRBJ2-7, with no clear D. This CDR3 spans 12 amino acids. V was trimmed by 3 bases and J by 6 bases, leaving 9 bases between them. Looked up from germline, CDR1 is KGHSH and CDR2 is LQKENI. CDR3 residues: CASSPDPGEQYF. The CDR3 DNA follows: TGTGCCAGCTCACCCGACCCCGGCGAGCAGTACTTC.

The genes are TRBV7-2 and TRBJ2-7, with D tentatively TRBD1 or TRBD2 (6 bases each). The CDR3 sequence is 15 residues long. Germline V CDR1 and CDR2: SGHTA, FQGNSA. V lost 3 bases and J 2 bases, leaving 14 bases between the germline ends. The CDR3 here is CASSFGDRRAYEQYF. CDR3 nucleotide sequence: TGTGCCAGCAGCTTTGGAGACAGGAGGGCCTACGAGCAGTACTTC.